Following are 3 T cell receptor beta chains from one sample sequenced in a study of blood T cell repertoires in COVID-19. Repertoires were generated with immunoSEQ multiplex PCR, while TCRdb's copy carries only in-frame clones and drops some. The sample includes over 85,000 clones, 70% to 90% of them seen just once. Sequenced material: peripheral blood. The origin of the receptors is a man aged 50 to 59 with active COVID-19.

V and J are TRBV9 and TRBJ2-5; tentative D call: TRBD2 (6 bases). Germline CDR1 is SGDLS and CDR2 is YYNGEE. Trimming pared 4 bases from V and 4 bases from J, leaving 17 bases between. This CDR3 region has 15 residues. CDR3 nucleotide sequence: TGTGCCAGCAGCTCCGAACTTGTCGGGGGAGAGACCCAGTACTTC. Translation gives CASSSELVGGETQYF.

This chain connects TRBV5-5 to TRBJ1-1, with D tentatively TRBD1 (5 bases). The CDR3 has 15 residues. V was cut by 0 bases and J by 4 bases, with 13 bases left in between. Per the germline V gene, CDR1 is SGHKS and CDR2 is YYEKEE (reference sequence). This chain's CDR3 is CASSLAFGQFTEAFF. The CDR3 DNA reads TGTGCCAGCAGCTTGGCCTTTGGACAATTCACTGAAGCTTTCTTT.

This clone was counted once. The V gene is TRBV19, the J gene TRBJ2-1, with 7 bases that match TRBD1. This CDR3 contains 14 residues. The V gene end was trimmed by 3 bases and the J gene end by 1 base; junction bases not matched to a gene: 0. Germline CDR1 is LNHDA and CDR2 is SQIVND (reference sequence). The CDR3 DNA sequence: TGTGCCAGTAGTATGGGACAGTCCTACAATGAGCAGTTCTTC. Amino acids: CASSMGQSYNEQFF. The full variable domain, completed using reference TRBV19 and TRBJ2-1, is DGGITQSPKYLFRKEGQNVTLSCEQNLNHDAMYWYRQDPGQGLRLIYYSQIVNDFQKGDIAEGYSVSREKKESFPLTVTSAQKNPTAFYLCASSMGQSYNEQFFGPGTRLTVL.